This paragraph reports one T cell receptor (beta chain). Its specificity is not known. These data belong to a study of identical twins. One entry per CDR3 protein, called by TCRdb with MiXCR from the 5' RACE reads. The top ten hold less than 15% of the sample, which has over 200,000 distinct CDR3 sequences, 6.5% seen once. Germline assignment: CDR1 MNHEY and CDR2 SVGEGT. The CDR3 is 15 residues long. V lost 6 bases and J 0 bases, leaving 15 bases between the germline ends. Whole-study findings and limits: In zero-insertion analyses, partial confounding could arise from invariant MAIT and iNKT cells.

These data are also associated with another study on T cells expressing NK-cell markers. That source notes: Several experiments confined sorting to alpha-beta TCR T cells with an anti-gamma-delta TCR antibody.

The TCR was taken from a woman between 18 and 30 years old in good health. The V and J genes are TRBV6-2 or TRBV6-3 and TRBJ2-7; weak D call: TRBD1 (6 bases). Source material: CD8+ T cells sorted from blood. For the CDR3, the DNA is TGTGCCAGCAGCCCCGGTGGCAGGGGCTCCTACGAGCAGTACTTC. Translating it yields CASSPGGRGSYEQYF.